This T cell receptor (beta chain) was profiled in a study of naive and memory T cell subsets. Cells stained for CD3, CD4, CD8, CD45RA, CD27 and viability were sorted into four CD45RA/CD27 subsets. Concerning this clonotype: Its cognate antigen is unknown.

CDR1 is LNHDA, CDR2 SQIVND, per germline (reference sequence). This CDR3 has 16 amino acids. Study-level results: Over 90% of naive TCR sequences appeared only once after error correction, unlike memory subsets.

An equimolar mix of two oligonucleotides served as the beta constant-region primer for TRBC1 and TRBC2. Four rounds of PCR amplified the ligated cDNA using nested alpha and beta constant-region primers plus SP2. MiXCR was run by TCRdb on the UMI-ligation and nested PCR reads, yielding one entry per CDR3 protein. In the table there are approximately 29,000 distinct CDR3 sequences, less than 20% of which are singletons. Material: effector memory CD4+ T cells from blood. Subset defined: effector memory, CD45RA- CD27-. The gene calls are TRBV19 and TRBJ2-3, with D possibly called TRBD1 or TRBD2 (5 bases each). The source is a human donor in good health. The CDR3 reads CATSPRDGLITDTQYF. CDR3 bases: TGTGCGACAAGCCCCCGGGACGGGTTAATCACAGATACGCAGTATTTT.